The entry below describes one T cell receptor beta chain. Its antigen is not known. This sample is part of a study of shared clonotypes between healthy human individuals. Study overall: For every donor, three CD4 naive, three CD4 memory, two CD8 naive and one CD8 memory plates were used.

This CDR3 region has 13 residues. The germline CDR1 and CDR2 sequences are MNHNS and SASEGT. The ends lost 8 bases at V and 8 bases at J; junction bases unmatched: 8. Libraries were prepared by immunoSEQ multiplex PCR; TCRdb keeps only in-frame clonotypes and omits some of them. The sample has millions of clones; over 85% are singletons. The study's findings and limits: Estimated richness was generally greater in naive than memory subsets. Expectations were that clonotype sharing among donors would be affected by sequencing depth. Although depth was large, rarefaction showed that sequencing of the sorted subsets was incomplete.

The sequenced sample was naive CD4+ T cells from PBMCs. Documented subset: CD45RA+ positively selected. The TCR sequence derives from a man younger than 35 in good health. Some clones in this sample may be carry-over from other donors' samples. This rearrangement joins TRBV6-1 to TRBJ2-1, with 8 bases fitting TRBD1. The CDR3 DNA reads TGTGCCAGCCAGACCCCAGGGGGCGATGAGCAGTTCTTC. Translated: CASQTPGGDEQFF.